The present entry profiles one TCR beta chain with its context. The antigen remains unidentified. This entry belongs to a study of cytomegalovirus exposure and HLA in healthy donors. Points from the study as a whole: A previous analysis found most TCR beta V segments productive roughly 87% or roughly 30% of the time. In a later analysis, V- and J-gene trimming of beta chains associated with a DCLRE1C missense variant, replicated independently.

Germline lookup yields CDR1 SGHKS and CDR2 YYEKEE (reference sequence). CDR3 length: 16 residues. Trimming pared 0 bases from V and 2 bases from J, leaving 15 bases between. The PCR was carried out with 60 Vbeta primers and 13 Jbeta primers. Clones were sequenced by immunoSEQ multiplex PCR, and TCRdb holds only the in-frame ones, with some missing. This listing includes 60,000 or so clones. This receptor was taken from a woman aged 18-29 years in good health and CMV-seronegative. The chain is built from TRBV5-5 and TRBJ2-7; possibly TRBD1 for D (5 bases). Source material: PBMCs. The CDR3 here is CASSLGVVQAAYEQYF. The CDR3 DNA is TGTGCCAGCAGCTTGGGTGTGGTACAGGCCGCCTACGAGCAGTACTTC.